This entry lists 9 T cell receptor beta chains sequenced from one sample in a study of regulatory T cells in long-lasting Graves disease. The time point denotes: persistent/refractory GD, antithyroid drugs over 5 years with positive TRAb. From RNA extracted from PBMCs, the TCR library was made. TCR beta libraries were built with iRepertoire HTBI primers and Arm-PCR of CDR3 regions. One entry per CDR3 protein results from TCRdb running MiXCR on the multiplex PCR reads. The table includes about 470,000 distinct CDR3 sequences, roughly 20% detected once. This material consisted of peripheral blood mononuclear cells (PBMCs), taken when the disease was refractory, from a patient treated with antithyroid drugs. The receptors shown here come from a female donor with Graves disease.

This clonotype was found many times. This chain joins TRBV20-1 and TRBJ2-7; D possibly corresponds to TRBD2 (5 bases). The germline V and J ends were trimmed by 1 base and 0 bases, with 7 bases remaining between them. Germline CDR1 DFQATT, CDR2 SNEGSKA (reference sequence). CDR3 length: 13 amino acids. This CDR3 is CSARGTLSYEQYF. The CDR3 DNA follows: TGCAGTGCTAGAGGGACTCTCTCCTACGAGCAGTACTTC.

This chain links TRBV18 with TRBJ2-7; 10 nucleotides line up with TRBD2. Losses at the gene ends were 2 bases for V and 2 bases for J; bases not matched to a gene: 6. Germline CDR1 is KGHSH and CDR2 is LQKENI. The CDR3 runs to 16 residues. The CDR3 loop reads CASSPKRTSGTYEQYF. The CDR3 nucleotides are TGTGCCAGCTCACCAAAGAGGACTAGCGGCACCTACGAGCAGTACTTC.

The V call is TRBV5-1, the J call TRBJ2-2, with a possible D match to TRBD1 (6 bases). This CDR3 spans 15 amino acids. Germline V gene data show CDR1 as SGHRS and CDR2 as YFSETQ. Trimming pared 5 bases from V and 3 bases from J, leaving 14 bases between. This CDR3 reads CASSPYRVDTGELFF. CDR3 DNA sequence: TGCGCCAGCAGTCCGTACAGGGTGGACACCGGGGAGCTGTTTTTT.

The gene calls are TRBV20-1 and TRBJ1-1, with no clear D. V lost 0 bases and J lost 7, with 15 bases in between. Per the germline V gene, CDR1 is DFQATT and CDR2 is SNEGSKA (reference sequence). This CDR3 is built from 14 residues. The CDR3 nucleotides read TGCAGTGCTAGAGATGATGCGGGAATTTTTGAAGCTTTCTTT. It specifies CSARDDAGIFEAFF.

This clonotype was seen a few times. This chain uses TRBV6-4 with TRBJ2-7, with unresolved D. There are 16 residues in the CDR3. The V and J ends lost 2 bases and 2 bases respectively, with 16 bases between them. Per the germline V gene, CDR1 is MRHNA and CDR2 is SNTAGT. In DNA, the CDR3 is TGTGCCAGCAGTGACGTATTGCCCTTGAAGGCCTACGAGCAGTACTTC. Encoded protein: CASSDVLPLKAYEQYF.

In its sample, this clonotype was seen many times. The rearrangement links TRBV12-5 to TRBJ2-2, with D maybe TRBD2 (5 bases). CDR1 and CDR2 (germline): LGHNT, FRNRAP. The CDR3 contains 12 residues. The V end was cut by 6 bases, the J end by 7 bases, with 9 bases between. CDR3 residues: CASGFGIGELFF. CDR3 sequence (DNA): TGTGCTAGTGGCTTCGGGATCGGGGAGCTGTTTTTT.

This clonotype was recorded at least ten times. This chain connects TRBV11-1 to TRBJ2-7; TRBD1 is a possible D gene (5 bases). The CDR3 spans 15 residues. Germline loops: CDR1 SGHAT, CDR2 FQDESV (reference sequence). V was pared by 3 bases and J by 0 bases, with 12 bases between. CDR3 DNA sequence: TGTGCCAGCAGCTTTGAGTCAGGGATCTCCTACGAGCAGTACTTC. It codes for CASSFESGISYEQYF.

This clonotype showed up just a few times. The chain recombines TRBV5-1 with TRBJ2-7; D not certain. Trimming left V 0 bases short and J 7 bases short, with 14 bases between. Per germline, CDR1 SGHRS and CDR2 YFSETQ. The CDR3 length is 14 residues. The DNA for the CDR3 is TGCGCCAGCAGCTTGGCCGTGGTGGGGTCGGAGCAGTACTTC. Amino acids: CASSLAVVGSEQYF.

The V call is TRBV19, the J call TRBJ2-3; D might be TRBD1 or TRBD2, each matching 5 bases. With 3 bases removed from V and 0 bases from J, the gap between germline ends came to 10 bases. Germline CDR1 reads LNHDA; CDR2 reads SQIVND (reference sequence). The CDR3 consists of 15 residues. CDR3 in DNA: TGTGCCAGTAGTATGGGGACCGCTAGCACAGATACGCAGTATTTT. Amino acid sequence: CASSMGTASTDTQYF.